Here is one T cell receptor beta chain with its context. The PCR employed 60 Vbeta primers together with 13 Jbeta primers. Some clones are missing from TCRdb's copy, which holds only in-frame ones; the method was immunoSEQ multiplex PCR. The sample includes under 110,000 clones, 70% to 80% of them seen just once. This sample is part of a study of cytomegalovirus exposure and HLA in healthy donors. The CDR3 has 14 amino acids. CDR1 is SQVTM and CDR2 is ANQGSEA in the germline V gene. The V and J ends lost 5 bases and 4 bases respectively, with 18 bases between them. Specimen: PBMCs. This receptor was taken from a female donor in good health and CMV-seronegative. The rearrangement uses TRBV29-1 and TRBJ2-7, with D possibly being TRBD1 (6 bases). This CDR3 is CSVSPTGITYEQYF. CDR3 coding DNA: TGCAGCGTTTCCCCCACAGGGATCACTTACGAGCAGTACTTC.